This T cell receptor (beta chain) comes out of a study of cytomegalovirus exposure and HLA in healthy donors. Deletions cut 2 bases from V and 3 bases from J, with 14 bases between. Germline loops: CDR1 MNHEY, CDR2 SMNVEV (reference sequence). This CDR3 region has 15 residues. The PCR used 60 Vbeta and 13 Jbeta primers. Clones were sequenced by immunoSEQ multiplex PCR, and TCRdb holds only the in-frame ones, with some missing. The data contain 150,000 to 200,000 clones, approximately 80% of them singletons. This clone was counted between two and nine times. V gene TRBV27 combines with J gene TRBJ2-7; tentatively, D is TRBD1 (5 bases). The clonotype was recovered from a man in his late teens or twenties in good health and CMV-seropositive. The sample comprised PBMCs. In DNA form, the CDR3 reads TGTGCCAGCAGTTTAGATGGCGATAGGGGCTACGAGCAGTACTTC. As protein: CASSLDGDRGYEQYF.